This TCR beta chain appears in the sequencing data of a study of cytomegalovirus exposure and HLA in healthy donors. Study context: Of around 400 genotyped donors, about 81% grouped in the Caucasian-associated ancestry cluster. Regarding the study as a whole: Some TCR beta chains (approximately 180 of them) were listed as cytomegalovirus-associated. Reported results showed that the classifier diagnosed cytomegalovirus status with high specificity and sensitivity.

In the case of this clone: Its antigen is currently unknown.

PCR was performed using 60 Vbeta and 13 Jbeta primers. The assay was immunoSEQ multiplex PCR, and TCRdb's table has in-frame clones only and misses some. The table has about 200,000 clones, less than 85% seen once. The receptor comes from a girl aged 10 to 17 in good health and CMV-seropositive. The sequenced material came from PBMCs.

The CDR3 DNA follows: TGTGCCAGCAGCTTAGTCAAGACAGTAACTAATGAAAAACTGTTTTTT. It yields the protein CASSLVKTVTNEKLFF. The chain is built from TRBV7-2 and TRBJ1-4, with D possibly matching TRBD1 (5 bases). The CDR3 extends over 16 amino acids. Per germline, CDR1 SGHTA and CDR2 FQGNSA. The V end lost 1 base, the J end lost 1 base, and 10 bases lay between the germline ends.